These 30 T cell receptor beta chains share one sample of origin, sequenced in a study of T cells in Graves' hyperthyroidism and ophthalmopathy. Researchers amplified the TCR beta CDR3 regions from RNA transcripts. The HTBI primer set was used in a first-round RT-PCR of the TCR CDR3. TCRdb fed the multiplex PCR reads into MiXCR, producing one record per CDR3 protein. The profile shows approximately 600,000 distinct CDR3 sequences, over 11% of them singletons. The specimen sequenced was blood. The receptors derive from a woman aged 25-40 years with Graves' hyperthyroidism that later progressed to Graves' ophthalmopathy.

About this clonotype itself: This may come from a read error, since a much larger clone is one base off. The chain couples TRBV6-6 to TRBJ2-1; the D is unclear. CDR3 size: 15 residues. Germline CDR1 and CDR2: MNHNY and SVGAGI (reference sequence). The V end lost 0 bases, the J end lost 10 bases, and 16 bases lay between the germline ends. As DNA, the CDR3 is TGTGCCAGCAGTTACTCGATTAAAGAGCGCGACGAGCAGTTCTTC. It encodes CASSYSIKERDEQFF.

This clonotype occurred many times. This rearrangement joins TRBV12-3 or TRBV12-4 to TRBJ1-3; no clear D gene. The CDR3 length is 17 residues. Trimming took 0 bases from V and 0 from J, leaving 12 bases between them. CDR3 nucleotides: TGTGCCAGCAGTTTAGCGCCAGGAGGGCGCTCTGGAAACACCATATATTTT. As protein: CASSLAPGGRSGNTIYF.

This clonotype was picked up many times. The chain has TRBV18 and TRBJ2-1; 7 bases align to TRBD2. With 5 bases clipped from V and 4 bases from J, the junction kept 11 bases outside the gene matches. The germline V gene has CDR1 KGHSH and CDR2 LQKENI. CDR3 length equals 16 residues. In DNA, the CDR3 is TGTGCCAGCTCATTAGGGATGACTAGCACATACAATGAGCAGTTCTTC. It yields the protein CASSLGMTSTYNEQFF.

This clonotype was found a few times. The rearrangement links TRBV10-2 to TRBJ1-5; D remains unclear. The CDR3 totals 14 residues. V was pared by 4 bases and J by 5 bases, with 12 bases between. Germline lookup yields CDR1 WSHSY and CDR2 SAAADI. CDR3 sequence: CASSAPGIHQPQHF. The CDR3 DNA reads as TGCGCCAGCAGTGCCCCGGGGATCCATCAGCCCCAGCATTTT.

This clonotype was counted ten times or more. The chain has TRBV15 and TRBJ1-4, with D possibly matching TRBD1 (5 bases). V gave up 0 bases and J gave up 1 base, with 6 bases separating them. Germline CDR1 LNHNV, CDR2 YYDKDF (reference sequence). This CDR3 has 15 residues. The CDR3 protein is CATSREGGTNEKLFF. DNA for the CDR3: TGTGCCACCAGCAGAGAGGGGGGAACTAATGAAAAACTGTTTTTT.

This clonotype was counted a few times. The V and J genes are TRBV7-9 and TRBJ2-7; perhaps TRBD2 as D (5 bases). The CDR3 is made up of 12 amino acids. Germline V lookup: CDR1 SEHNR, CDR2 FQNEAQ (reference sequence). The V and J ends lost 5 bases and 8 bases respectively, with 13 bases between them. CDR3 protein: CASSPLGEQQYF. The CDR3 DNA is TGTGCCAGCAGCCCTCTCGGGGAGCAGCAGTACTTC.

Ten or more counts support this clonotype. The gene calls are TRBV27 and TRBJ1-2, with D unclear. This CDR3 has 14 residues. V lost 6 bases and J 2 bases, leaving 13 bases between the germline ends. Germline values: CDR1 MNHEY, CDR2 SMNVEV (reference sequence). The CDR3 DNA reads TGTGCCAGCAGATCCACGGGATCCAACTATGGCTACACCTTC. This gives the protein CASRSTGSNYGYTF.

This clonotype was recorded at least ten times. The V gene is TRBV19, the J gene TRBJ2-1, with 16 bases fitting TRBD2. The CDR3 totals 18 residues. Trimming took 5 bases from V and 1 from J; bases not matched to a gene: 5. From germline, CDR1 is LNHDA and CDR2 SQIVND (reference sequence). The CDR3 DNA sequence: TGTGCCAGTAGTGGGGGGACTAGCGGGAGGGGGTCCTACAATGAGCAGTTCTTC. As protein: CASSGGTSGRGSYNEQFF.

The rearrangement joins TRBV19 to TRBJ2-1; D is perhaps TRBD2 (5 bases). Germline values: CDR1 LNHDA, CDR2 SQIVND (reference sequence). This CDR3 is built from 11 residues. Trimming stripped 5 bases from V and 9 bases from J, with 8 bases between. CDR3 amino acids: CASSWAGEQFF. The CDR3 DNA sequence: TGTGCCAGTAGTTGGGCGGGTGAGCAGTTCTTC. The full variable domain, rest sourced from reference TRBV19 and TRBJ2-1, is DGGITQSPKYLFRKEGQNVTLSCEQNLNHDAMYWYRQDPGQGLRLIYYSQIVNDFQKGDIAEGYSVSREKKESFPLTVTSAQKNPTAFYLCASSWAGEQFFGPGTRLTVL.

The CDR3 here is CASSENVQGAPGYTF. CDR3 bases: TGTGCCAGCAGCGAGAACGTGCAGGGGGCGCCTGGCTACACCTTC. The chain is built from TRBV5-4 and TRBJ1-2; TRBD1 matches 8 bases. The CDR3 is made up of 15 amino acids. Germline loops: CDR1 SGHNT, CDR2 YYREEE (reference sequence). V was clipped by 4 bases and J by 7 bases; unmatched bases: 12.

This clonotype was detected many times. This chain links TRBV30 with TRBJ2-5, with 12 bases fitting TRBD2. Germline V gene data show CDR1 as GTSNPN and CDR2 as SVGIG (reference sequence). V lost 5 bases to trimming and J lost 2 bases; unmatched junction nucleotides: 0. The CDR3 is made up of 13 amino acids. In DNA, the CDR3 is TGTGCCTGGGGGACTAGCGGGCAAGAGACCCAGTACTTC. This translates into CAWGTSGQETQYF.

As to this clonotype: A much larger clonotype is one base distant, so this may be a read error. This rearrangement joins TRBV3-1 to TRBJ2-2; no definite D call. The CDR3 has 14 amino acids. Germline V lookup: CDR1 LGHDT, CDR2 YNNKEL (reference sequence). V was trimmed by 2 bases and J by 7 bases, leaving 11 bases between them. CDR3 coding DNA: TGTGCCAGCAGCCAAAAGGCCTTCGGCGGGGAGCTGTTTTTT. Translation gives CASSQKAFGGELFF.

The table lists this clonotype with a few counts. A junction boundary mismatches the germline segment, possibly from a read error. The rearrangement links TRBV28 to TRBJ2-1, with D maybe TRBD1 (5 bases). CDR3 length equals 14 residues. Germline CDR1 and CDR2: MDHEN and SYDVKM. The DNA for the CDR3 is TGTGCGAGCAATCCCTCCCAGGGATACAATGAGCAGTTCTTC. Its protein is CASNPSQGYNEQFF.

This sequence joins TRBV7-2 and TRBJ2-7; 15 nucleotides align to TRBD2. The CDR3 has 15 amino acids. In germline, CDR1 is SGHTA, CDR2 FQGNSA. The V segment lost 5 bases and the J segment 7 bases; nucleotides outside the gene matches: 6. In DNA, the CDR3 is TGTGCCAGCAGCCCGGGACTAGCGGGAGGTTTTGAGCAGTACTTC. Its translation: CASSPGLAGGFEQYF.

This clonotype came up many times. The chain links TRBV28 to TRBJ1-4; D is possibly TRBD1 (5 bases). Germline V gene data show CDR1 as MDHEN and CDR2 as SYDVKM. The CDR3 runs 14 residues. V was shortened by 5 bases and J by 5 bases, with 12 bases between the two germline ends. The chain's CDR3 is CASSTPGGNEKLFF. In DNA, the CDR3 is TGTGCCAGCAGTACACCGGGGGGGAATGAAAAACTGTTTTTT.

This clonotype showed up many times. The chain uses TRBV30 and TRBJ2-2; 9 bases agree with TRBD1. The germline gives CDR1 GTSNPN, CDR2 SVGIG (reference sequence). The CDR3 consists of 15 residues. CDR3 nucleotides: TGTGCTTTGGGTGGGGGACAGGGAAACACCGGGGAGCTGTTTTTT. This sequence encodes CALGGGQGNTGELFF.

In this sample, this clonotype turned up a few times. The V and J genes are TRBV29-1 and TRBJ1-1; 9 nucleotides agree with TRBD1. Unmatched junction bases numbered 11, after V lost 7 bases and J lost 5 bases. CDR3 size: 14 residues. Germline values: CDR1 SQVTM, CDR2 ANQGSEA. The chain's CDR3 is CSAPLQGAETEAFF. The CDR3 DNA follows: TGCAGCGCTCCCTTACAGGGGGCAGAAACTGAAGCTTTCTTT.

As concerns this clonotype: This may arise from a read error, as a much more abundant clone is one base away. The chain couples TRBV12-3 or TRBV12-4 to TRBJ1-5; D perhaps matches TRBD1 (5 bases). The CDR3 contains 14 residues. CDR3 DNA sequence: TGTGCCGGCAGGCAGACAGAGAGCAATCAGCCCCAGCATTTT. Protein product: CAGRQTESNQPQHF.

This clonotype has just a few counts. The rearrangement joins TRBV4-3 to TRBJ1-2; possibly TRBD1 for D (5 bases). CDR3 size: 14 residues. Germline values: CDR1 LGHNA, CDR2 YSLEER. V shed 1 base and J shed 5 bases, with 11 bases lying between them. The CDR3 protein is CASSQGGEGYGYTF. For the CDR3, the DNA is TGCGCCAGCAGCCAAGGGGGGGAGGGGTATGGCTACACCTTC.

This clonotype was detected ten times or more. The J gene is TRBJ1-2, the V gene TRBV27, with D possibly matching TRBD1 (6 bases). V was clipped by 5 bases and J by 6 bases, with 19 bases between them. CDR3 length equals 15 residues. The V gene's germline CDR1 is MNHEY and CDR2 SMNVEV (reference sequence). CDR3 bases: TGTGCCAGCAGTCCTAGGGGTGGGGGGCGCCATGGCTACACCTTC. Encoded protein: CASSPRGGGRHGYTF.

This clonotype has just a few counts. The CDR3 sequence is CASSVSGDHGYTF. The CDR3, as DNA: TGTGCCAGCAGCGTCTCAGGGGACCATGGCTACACCTTC. The chain has TRBV7-9 and TRBJ1-2; weak D call: TRBD1 (6 bases). The V end was cut by 5 bases, the J end by 6 bases, with 13 bases between. Germline values: CDR1 SEHNR, CDR2 FQNEAQ (reference sequence). There are 13 residues in the CDR3. Complete variable domain (other parts from reference TRBV7-9 and TRBJ1-2): DTGVSQNPRHKITKRGQNVTFRCDPISEHNRLYWYRQTLGQGPEFLTYFQNEAQLEKSRLLSDRFSAERPKGSFSTLEIQRTEQGDSAMYLCASSVSGDHGYTFGSGTRLTVV.

In its sample, this clonotype was seen many times. The chain has TRBV4-1 and TRBJ1-2; a weak D match, TRBD1 (5 bases). The CDR3 length is 14 residues. From germline, CDR1 is MGHRA and CDR2 YSYEKL. Trimming left V 0 bases short and J 2 bases short, with 7 bases between. This chain's CDR3 is CASSQDAGNYGYTF. For the CDR3, the DNA is TGCGCCAGCAGCCAAGATGCAGGGAACTATGGCTACACCTTC.

The sample holds many counts of this clonotype. The chain couples TRBV20-1 to TRBJ2-7; 8 nucleotides match TRBD2. CDR1 DFQATT and CDR2 SNEGSKA come from the germline V gene (reference sequence). The CDR3 contains 12 residues. V shed 5 bases, J shed 3 bases, and the junction held 3 bases outside the gene matches. The CDR3 DNA sequence: TGCAGTGCTGATAGCGGGAACTACGAGCAGTACTTC. It encodes CSADSGNYEQYF.

This clonotype came up many times. The rearrangement uses TRBV6-1 and TRBJ2-1; 11 nucleotides agree with TRBD2. J was trimmed by 6 bases and V by 5 bases; bases with no gene match: 12. The CDR3 runs 17 residues. Germline V gene sequence: CDR1 MNHNS, CDR2 SASEGT. This CDR3 reads CASSQLAGGPESNEQFF. The CDR3 coding sequence is TGTGCCAGCAGTCAATTAGCGGGAGGGCCGGAGTCCAATGAGCAGTTCTTC.

A few counts support this clonotype. Given a much more abundant clone one base away, this may be a read error. The CDR3 does not end in the conserved phenylalanine or tryptophan, so this is likely a read error. The chain combines TRBV18 with TRBJ1-1, with TRBD1 as a possible D gene (5 bases). Germline CDR1 and CDR2: KGHSH and LQKENI. CDR3 length equals 14 residues. V was trimmed by 10 bases and J by 4 bases, leaving 19 bases between them. CDR3 sequence reads: CATTDSSGGTEAFL. The CDR3 DNA reads TGTGCCACCACCGATTCGTCGGGGGGCACTGAAGCTTTCCTT.

This clonotype was counted ten times or more. V gene TRBV30 combines with J gene TRBJ1-2; TRBD1 agrees at 8 bases. CDR1 and CDR2 from the germline V gene are GTSNPN and SVGIG (reference sequence). The ends lost 2 bases at V and 2 bases at J; junction bases unmatched: 13. This CDR3 comprises 17 residues. CDR3 in amino acids: CAWSTPLKTGVNYGYTF. The CDR3 DNA sequence: TGTGCCTGGAGTACACCTCTTAAGACAGGGGTGAACTATGGCTACACCTTC. The full variable domain, completed using reference TRBV30 and TRBJ1-2, is SQTIHQWPATLVQPVGSPLSLECTVEGTSNPNLYWYRQAAGRGLQLLFYSVGIGQISSEVPQNLSASRPQDRQFILSSKKLLLSDSGFYLCAWSTPLKTGVNYGYTFGSGTRLTVV.

The chain carries TRBV12-3 or TRBV12-4 and TRBJ2-7, with a weak D call TRBD2 (7 bases). This CDR3 has 16 residues. V lost 2 bases and J lost 2, with 16 bases in between. This CDR3 reads CASSLSPRGGPYEQYF. In nucleotides, the CDR3 is TGTGCCAGCAGTTTATCCCCTAGGGGGGGCCCCTACGAGCAGTACTTC.

This clonotype was picked up many times. The V call is TRBV3-1, the J call TRBJ1-6, with D perhaps TRBD1 (6 bases). V was clipped by 0 bases and J by 17 bases, with 11 bases between them. CDR1 is LGHDT, CDR2 YNNKEL, per germline (reference sequence). The CDR3 has 12 residues. CDR3 residues: CASSQEWGHFHF. The CDR3 DNA follows: TGTGCCAGCAGCCAAGAATGGGGGCACTTCCACTTT.

J is TRBJ2-1 and V is TRBV7-9; D ambiguous. This CDR3 is 15 amino acids long. V was clipped by 4 bases and J by 5 bases, with 15 bases between them. Germline-derived CDR1 and CDR2 are SEHNR and FQNEAQ (reference sequence). CDR3 sequence: CASSSAGSNDNEQFF. The CDR3 DNA reads as TGTGCCAGCAGCTCAGCTGGTAGTAACGACAATGAGCAGTTCTTC.

This sequence joins TRBV11-2 and TRBJ2-7; D uncertain. Germline V gives CDR1 SGHAT, CDR2 FQNNGV. Trimming stripped 2 bases from V and 6 bases from J, with 26 bases between. The CDR3 runs to 18 residues. The CDR3 bases are TGTGCCAGCAGCTTATTCGTGGTTTCAAAGGGAATGATTGGCGAGCAGTACTTC. Its protein is CASSLFVVSKGMIGEQYF.